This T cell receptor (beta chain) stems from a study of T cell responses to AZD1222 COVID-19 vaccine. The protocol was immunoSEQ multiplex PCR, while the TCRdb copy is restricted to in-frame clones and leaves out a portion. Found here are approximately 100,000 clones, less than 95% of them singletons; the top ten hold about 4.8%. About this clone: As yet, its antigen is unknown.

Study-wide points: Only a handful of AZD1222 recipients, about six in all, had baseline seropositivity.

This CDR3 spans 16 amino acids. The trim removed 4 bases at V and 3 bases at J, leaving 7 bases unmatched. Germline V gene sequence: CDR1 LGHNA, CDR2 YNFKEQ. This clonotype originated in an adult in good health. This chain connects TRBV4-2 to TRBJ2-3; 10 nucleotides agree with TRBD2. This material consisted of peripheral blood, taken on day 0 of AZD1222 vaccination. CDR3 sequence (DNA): TGTGCCAGCAGCCGCAGGAGCGGGGGGGCTACAGATACGCAGTATTTT. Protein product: CASSRRSGGATDTQYF.